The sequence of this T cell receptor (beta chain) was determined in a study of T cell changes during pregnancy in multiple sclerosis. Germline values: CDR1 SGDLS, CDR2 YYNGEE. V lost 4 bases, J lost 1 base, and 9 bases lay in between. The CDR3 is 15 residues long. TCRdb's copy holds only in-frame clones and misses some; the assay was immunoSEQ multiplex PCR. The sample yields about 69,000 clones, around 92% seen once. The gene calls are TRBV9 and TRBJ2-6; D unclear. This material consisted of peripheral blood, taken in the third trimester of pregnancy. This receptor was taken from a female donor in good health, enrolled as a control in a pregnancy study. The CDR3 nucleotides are TGTGCCAGCAGCCCCCGTTTTTCTGGGGCCAACGTCCTGACTTTC. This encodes CASSPRFSGANVLTF.